Described below is a single T cell receptor (beta chain) sequence and its context. Its antigen remains unknown. The data stem from a study of cytomegalovirus exposure and HLA in healthy donors. Study-level results: Rates of TCR association differed by HLA locus in a later analysis, with DRB1 highest and HLA-C lowest. In a later analysis, a missense DCLRE1C variant was linked to TCR beta V- and J-gene trimming.

Donors had nominal health at sampling but likely had unrecorded immune exposures. V shed 10 bases and J shed 8 bases, with 14 bases lying between them. Germline values: CDR1 LNHDA, CDR2 SQIVND (reference sequence). CDR3 length: 11 amino acids. Primers: 60 Vbeta forward and 13 Jbeta reverse. Only in-frame clones appear in the TCRdb table, and some are missing; sequencing was by immunoSEQ multiplex PCR. This sample has fewer than 55,000 clones; 70% to 85% occur once, and the top ten carry 22%. The sample was PBMCs. This TCR came from a woman aged 45-59 years in good health and CMV-seropositive. The genes are TRBV19 and TRBJ1-2; D call uncertain. The CDR3 DNA is TGTGCCACTTCCTTGGCTTCCGGCTACACCTTC. This sequence encodes CATSLASGYTF.